Detailed here is one T cell receptor (beta chain). Antigen specificity is unknown. This CDR3 has 15 residues. V dropped 4 bases and J dropped 6; count of bases not matched to a gene: 8. Germline V gene data show CDR1 as LGHNA and CDR2 as YNFKEQ. The sample is drawn from a study of cytomegalovirus exposure and HLA in healthy donors. The overall study: Within the Caucasian-associated ancestry cluster were 81% of the 350 to 400 genotyped donors.

Points from the study as a whole: In a later analysis, a missense DCLRE1C variant was linked to TCR beta V- and J-gene trimming. TCR beta sequences reportedly predicted the HLA-A and HLA-B alleles of most subjects accurately. High sensitivity and specificity were reportedly achieved when the classifier diagnosed cytomegalovirus status.

The study ran its PCR with 60 Vbeta and 13 Jbeta primers. Method: immunoSEQ multiplex PCR; TCRdb's copy keeps in-frame clones and lacks some. The sample includes around 110,000 clones, around 86% of them seen just once. The chain recombines TRBV4-2 with TRBJ2-1; 8 bases match TRBD2. The sequence was collected from a woman aged 30 to 39 in good health and CMV-seronegative. Sequencing used PBMCs. The CDR3 reads CASSPAGGDPNEQFF. CDR3 DNA: TGTGCCAGCAGCCCAGCCGGGGGGGATCCCAATGAGCAGTTCTTC.